Shown below are 26 T cell receptor beta chains from a single sample sequenced in a study of T cells in Graves' hyperthyroidism and ophthalmopathy. The CDR3 regions of TCR beta were amplified from RNA transcripts. First-round RT-PCR with HTBI primers amplified the TCR CDR3 region. TCRdb reanalysed the multiplex PCR reads using MiXCR and keeps one entry per CDR3 protein. The sample consists of about 640,000 distinct CDR3 sequences, more than 14% of them appearing once. Sequences were obtained from blood. Every receptor here comes from a woman in her forties or fifties with Graves' ophthalmopathy.

The rearrangement joins TRBV7-9 to TRBJ1-2; 7 nucleotides match TRBD1. After removal of 4 bases from V and 0 bases from J, the junction contained 5 bases not matched to a gene. Germline assignment: CDR1 SEHNR and CDR2 FQNEAQ (reference sequence). The length of the CDR3 is 15 residues. The CDR3 nucleotides are TGTGCCAGCAGCTCGACAGGGCTGGCTAACTATGGCTACACCTTC. Translating gives CASSSTGLANYGYTF.

The chain carries TRBV7-3 and TRBJ1-1; perhaps TRBD1 as D (5 bases). V lost 0 bases and J 1 base, leaving 12 bases between the germline ends. The CDR3 totals 16 residues. Germline V gives CDR1 SGHTA, CDR2 FQGTGA. The CDR3 protein is CASSLTGGSKNTEAFF. The CDR3 DNA reads TGTGCCAGCAGCTTAACCGGGGGTTCGAAGAACACTGAAGCTTTCTTT.

This clonotype was picked up a small number of times. V is TRBV27 and J is TRBJ1-2; 8 positions match TRBD1. In germline, CDR1 is MNHEY, CDR2 SMNVEV (reference sequence). With V trimmed by 8 bases and J by 3 bases, 2 bases remained unmatched. There are 12 residues in the CDR3. For the CDR3, the DNA is TGTGCCAGCTCAGGGGGCGACTATGGCTACACCTTC. As protein: CASSGGDYGYTF.

J is TRBJ2-3 and V is TRBV4-1; no reliable D call. The V end lost 0 bases, the J end lost 0 bases, and 13 bases lay between the germline ends. Germline V CDR1 and CDR2: MGHRA, YSYEKL. The CDR3 sequence is 17 residues long. Written as DNA, the CDR3 is TGCGCCAGCAGCCAAGATTTATCGCGGAAAAGCACAGATACGCAGTATTTT. This sequence encodes CASSQDLSRKSTDTQYF.

This clonotype was counted only a few times. The chain combines TRBV12-3 or TRBV12-4 with TRBJ2-1; a weak D match, TRBD2 (5 bases). V was cut by 6 bases and J by 3 bases, with 12 bases left in between. The CDR3 is 14 amino acids. The CDR3 sequence: CASRPRRGYNEQFF. DNA for the CDR3: TGTGCCAGCAGACCCCGCCGGGGCTACAATGAGCAGTTCTTC.

The table lists this clonotype with many counts. The chain joins TRBV28 to TRBJ2-1; TRBD2 agrees at 13 bases. The CDR3 consists of 17 residues. Germline-derived CDR1 and CDR2 are MDHEN and SYDVKM. Trimming took 5 bases from V and 7 from J; bases not matched to a gene: 11. The DNA of the CDR3 is TGTGCCAGCAGTCCGCCCGGGACTAGCGGGATCGTAAATGAGCAGTTCTTC. This encodes CASSPPGTSGIVNEQFF.

Only a few counts were recorded for this clonotype. The chain couples TRBV25-1 to TRBJ1-1, with D possibly matching TRBD1 (6 bases). Trimming took off 2 bases at V and 3 bases at J, with 13 bases between the two ends. Per the germline V gene, CDR1 is MGHDK and CDR2 is SYGVNS. The CDR3 totals 15 residues. DNA of the CDR3: TGTGCCAGCAGTGAAAGAGGGGGACCGCACACTGAAGCTTTCTTT. It yields the protein CASSERGGPHTEAFF.

This clonotype has just a few counts. V gene TRBV28 combines with J gene TRBJ1-3; D gene unclear. Trimming took 5 bases from V and 1 from J, leaving 9 bases between them. The CDR3 loop spans 14 amino acids. CDR1 and CDR2 from the germline V gene are MDHEN and SYDVKM. As DNA, the CDR3 is TGTGCCAGCAGTGAAGGGCCTTCTGGAAACACCATATATTTT. It yields the protein CASSEGPSGNTIYF.

The chain links TRBV4-1 to TRBJ2-1, with 13 positions matching TRBD2. The junction had 9 bases not matched to a gene; V was cut back by 1 base and J by 6 bases. CDR3 size: 18 residues. The germline V gene has CDR1 MGHRA and CDR2 YSYEKL. The CDR3: CASSQGAAGLAGANEQFF. CDR3 DNA sequence: TGCGCCAGCAGCCAAGGAGCCGCTGGACTAGCGGGAGCCAATGAGCAGTTCTTC.

This clonotype came up many times. The chain uses TRBV12-3 or TRBV12-4 and TRBJ2-3; 10 nucleotides align to TRBD2. Trimming at V came to 4 bases and at J to 1 base, leaving 5 bases not matched to a gene. The CDR3 has 16 residues. For the CDR3, the DNA is TGTGCCAGCAGTTCCCTCCTAGCGGGGGGCACAGATACGCAGTATTTT. It is translated as CASSSLLAGGTDTQYF.

This clonotype was seen many times. This chain connects TRBV6-1 to TRBJ1-2; 11 nucleotides line up with TRBD1. The germline V gene has CDR1 MNHNS and CDR2 SASEGT. The CDR3 is made up of 15 amino acids. V shed 2 bases, J shed 7 bases, and the junction held 6 bases outside the gene matches. The CDR3 DNA sequence: TGTGCCAGCAGTGAAACACGGACAGGGGGCGGTGGCTACACCTTC. Translated: CASSETRTGGGGYTF.

The sample holds many counts of this clonotype. The chain joins TRBV27 to TRBJ2-2; 7 bases map to TRBD1. The CDR3 has 15 amino acids. V was clipped by 8 bases and J by 8 bases; unmatched bases: 14. Germline CDR1 and CDR2: MNHEY and SMNVEV (reference sequence). CDR3: CASAPITGATGELFF. The CDR3 nucleotides are TGTGCCAGCGCCCCAATTACAGGGGCGACGGGGGAGCTGTTTTTT.

This clonotype has a count of ten or more. The genes are TRBV12-3 or TRBV12-4 and TRBJ1-5; TRBD1 aligns across 8 bases. This CDR3 has 14 amino acids. The V segment lost 5 bases and the J segment 6 bases; nucleotides outside the gene matches: 6. The CDR3 loop is CASSKRQGPQPQHF. The CDR3 coding sequence is TGTGCCAGCAGTAAACGACAGGGGCCTCAGCCCCAGCATTTT.

The CDR3: CASSNSGLFTGELFF. CDR3 nucleotides: TGTGCCAGCAGCAACTCGGGACTGTTCACCGGGGAGCTGTTTTTT. The chain uses TRBV7-3 and TRBJ2-2; D perhaps matches TRBD2 (6 bases). Germline V gene sequence: CDR1 SGHTA, CDR2 FQGTGA. The CDR3 extends over 15 amino acids. The germline V and J ends were trimmed by 5 bases and 4 bases, with 14 bases remaining between them.

This clonotype was seen ten or more times. This chain joins TRBV6-1 and TRBJ1-3; D call uncertain. V was pared by 5 bases and J by 0 bases, with 11 bases between. This CDR3 comprises 15 residues. Germline lookup yields CDR1 MNHNS and CDR2 SASEGT. The chain's CDR3 is CASSYTQDSGNTIYF. CDR3 DNA: TGTGCCAGCAGTTATACCCAGGACTCTGGAAACACCATATATTTT.

This clonotype was counted at least ten times. The V call is TRBV27, the J call TRBJ2-1; D ambiguous. With 5 bases removed from V and 6 bases from J, the gap between germline ends came to 11 bases. The CDR3 is made up of 13 amino acids. From germline, CDR1 is MNHEY and CDR2 SMNVEV (reference sequence). CDR3 residues: CASSVRVTNEQFF. In nucleotides, the CDR3 is TGTGCCAGCAGTGTTAGGGTGACCAATGAGCAGTTCTTC.

The rearrangement joins TRBV28 to TRBJ2-7; D possibly corresponds to TRBD2 (6 bases). Germline CDR1 reads MDHEN; CDR2 reads SYDVKM. The V end was cut by 3 bases, the J end by 0 bases, with 12 bases between. This CDR3 region has 15 residues. The CDR3 reads CASSFLGGSSYEQYF. CDR3 nucleotides: TGTGCCAGCAGTTTTTTGGGGGGAAGCTCCTACGAGCAGTACTTC.

This clonotype was counted between two and nine times. V usage is TRBV9 and J usage is TRBJ2-5, with 11 positions matching TRBD1. J lost 5 bases, V lost 4 bases, and 7 bases had no gene match. The CDR3 runs 15 residues. Germline-derived CDR1 and CDR2 are SGDLS and YYNGEE. CDR3 coding DNA: TGTGCCAGCAGCCGTCGGACAGGGGGCCCGGAGACCCAGTACTTC. Its protein is CASSRRTGGPETQYF.

V is TRBV20-1 and J is TRBJ1-6; no clear D gene. V lost 5 bases and J lost 2, with 13 bases in between. The CDR3 has 15 residues. The germline V gene has CDR1 DFQATT and CDR2 SNEGSKA (reference sequence). The DNA for the CDR3 is TGCAGTGCTGTGGCTGGCGAAGCCTATAATTCACCCCTCCACTTT. It specifies CSAVAGEAYNSPLHF.

The chain is built from TRBV6-2 or TRBV6-3 and TRBJ2-3; 12 positions agree with TRBD2. The CDR3 covers 21 residues. CDR1 and CDR2 (germline): MNHEY, SVGEGT. V dropped 2 bases and J dropped 7; count of bases not matched to a gene: 22. The CDR3 nucleotides read TGTGCCAGCAGTTACCCTACTGGGGAAGGACTAGCGGGAAACCCCGCCCATACGCAGTATTTT. Amino acids: CASSYPTGEGLAGNPAHTQYF.

In its sample, this clonotype was seen many times. The chain combines TRBV3-1 with TRBJ2-1, with D possibly TRBD1 on 6 matching bases. CDR1 is LGHDT, CDR2 YNNKEL, per germline (reference sequence). V dropped 3 bases and J dropped 9 bases, with 15 bases sitting between them. The CDR3 consists of 14 residues. The CDR3 spells CASSQIPGQGEQFF. The CDR3, as DNA: TGTGCCAGCAGCCAGATCCCGGGACAAGGTGAGCAGTTCTTC.

This clonotype was observed many times. The rearrangement uses TRBV27 and TRBJ2-1; TRBD1 matches at 9 bases. V shed 7 bases, J shed 8 bases, and the junction held 12 bases outside the gene matches. Per the germline V gene, CDR1 is MNHEY and CDR2 is SMNVEV (reference sequence). The CDR3 consists of 15 residues. DNA for the CDR3: TGTGCCAGCACAGGACAGGGGAGGGTTGTGGATGAGCAGTTCTTC. It yields the protein CASTGQGRVVDEQFF.

The rearrangement joins TRBV20-1 to TRBJ2-2, with D possibly matching TRBD2 (6 bases). The CDR3 is 16 residues long. Germline assignment: CDR1 DFQATT and CDR2 SNEGSKA (reference sequence). Trimming took off 4 bases at V and 1 base at J, with 16 bases between the two ends. The CDR3 nucleotides are TGCAGTGCTATGCAGGGTGGAGGGCTGAACACCGGGGAGCTGTTTTTT. As protein: CSAMQGGGLNTGELFF.

This clonotype showed up many times. J is TRBJ2-1 and V is TRBV14, with unresolved D. In germline, CDR1 is SGHDN, CDR2 FVKESK. The V and J ends lost 4 bases and 0 bases respectively, with 13 bases between them. The CDR3 is 16 amino acids. The CDR3, as DNA: TGTGCCAGCAGCCCAAAAAGCAGGAGCTCCTACAATGAGCAGTTCTTC. Translating gives CASSPKSRSSYNEQFF.

This chain uses TRBV12-3 or TRBV12-4 with TRBJ1-2, with D hard to call. The CDR3 runs to 11 residues. V was pared by 6 bases and J by 5 bases, with 7 bases between. In DNA, the CDR3 is TGTGCCAGCAGGAAAACGTATGGCTACACCTTC. Residues: CASRKTYGYTF.

This sequence joins TRBV27 and TRBJ2-7; D might be TRBD2 (6 bases). Deletions cut 8 bases from V and 0 bases from J, with 11 bases between. The germline V gene has CDR1 MNHEY and CDR2 SMNVEV (reference sequence). This CDR3 region has 13 residues. CDR3 in amino acids: CASAGRPSYEQYF. The CDR3 DNA sequence: TGTGCCAGCGCGGGACGCCCCTCCTACGAGCAGTACTTC.